These 32 T cell receptor beta chains came from one sample sequenced in a study of patients and donors after allogeneic stem cell transplantation. TCRdb reprocessed the RT-PCR reads with MiXCR, giving one entry per CDR3 protein. The profile shows about a million distinct CDR3 sequences, more than 15% of them singletons. Sequencing was done on a sample of blood, either unsorted or a sorted T cell fraction (not recorded which). These receptors came from a human donor who was either an allogeneic HSCT recipient or a stem cell or donor lymphocyte infusion donor (not recorded which). It is not recorded whose cells these are; they may come from a transplant donor.

This clonotype was seen a few times. The rearrangement links TRBV6-1 to TRBJ2-4; TRBD2 matches at 12 bases. CDR1 is MNHNS, CDR2 SASEGT, per germline. The CDR3 runs 18 residues. V trimming: 5 bases; J trimming: 2 bases; junction bases outside the gene matches: 10. The CDR3: CASSQEASGGATKNIQYF. In DNA, the CDR3 is TGTGCCAGCAGTCAAGAGGCTAGCGGGGGGGCCACCAAAAACATTCAGTACTTC.

This clonotype was detected only a few times. The J gene is TRBJ1-3, the V gene TRBV13; no clear D gene. CDR1 and CDR2 from the germline V gene are PRHDT and FYEKMQ (reference sequence). The CDR3 runs 14 residues. Trimming shortened V by 5 bases and J by 3 bases, and 11 bases separated the two germline ends. The CDR3 protein is CASSHTSIGNTIYF. DNA for the CDR3: TGTGCCAGCAGCCATACATCCATTGGAAACACCATATATTTT.

The CDR3 is CASMIWTGETGELFF. DNA of the CDR3: TGTGCCAGCATGATCTGGACAGGGGAGACCGGGGAGCTGTTTTTT. The chain has TRBV6-1 and TRBJ2-2; TRBD1 aligns across 9 bases. Germline CDR1 and CDR2: MNHNS and SASEGT. V lost 7 bases and J lost 5; bases outside the gene matches: 8. The CDR3 runs to 15 residues.

This clonotype was counted a few times. V and J are TRBV20-1 and TRBJ1-5, with TRBD1 as a possible D gene (6 bases). Between the trimmed V and J ends, which lost 6 bases and 6 bases, there was a span of 18 bases. There are 14 residues in the CDR3. From germline, CDR1 is DFQATT and CDR2 SNEGSKA (reference sequence). CDR3: CSAKNGGASQPQHF. The DNA for the CDR3 is TGCAGTGCGAAGAACGGGGGGGCGAGTCAGCCCCAGCATTTT.

The sample holds a few counts of this clonotype. The V call is TRBV20-1, the J call TRBJ2-1; 8 bases map to TRBD2. Looked up from germline, CDR1 is DFQATT and CDR2 is SNEGSKA (reference sequence). V dropped 5 bases and J dropped 8; count of bases not matched to a gene: 8. The CDR3 runs to 13 residues. CDR3 loop: CSAPSGSVDEQFF. CDR3 coding DNA: TGCAGTGCTCCGAGCGGGAGCGTTGATGAGCAGTTCTTC.

This clonotype occurred a few times. The chain carries TRBV6-1 and TRBJ1-2, with D possibly being TRBD1 (5 bases). The CDR3 spans 12 residues. Trimming stripped 0 bases from V and 7 bases from J, with 6 bases between. Germline CDR1 reads MNHNS; CDR2 reads SASEGT. The CDR3 coding sequence is TGTGCCAGCAGTGAAGCGCAGGGTGGCTACACCTTC. It codes for CASSEAQGGYTF.

The chain couples TRBV12-3 or TRBV12-4 to TRBJ2-3; TRBD2 matches at 12 bases. The CDR3 is 17 amino acids. Trimming removed 5 bases from V and 1 base from J; junction bases left unmatched: 7. The chain's CDR3 is CASSEGLAGSRTDTQYF. For the CDR3, the DNA is TGTGCCAGCAGTGAGGGACTAGCGGGTTCCCGCACAGATACGCAGTATTTT.

This sequence joins TRBV7-8 and TRBJ1-5; a weak D match, TRBD1 (6 bases). This CDR3 comprises 18 residues. CDR1 is SGHVS, CDR2 FQNEAQ, per germline. V lost 4 bases to trimming and J lost 0 bases, with 19 bases between them. This CDR3 reads CASSSRQAARDSNQPQHF. CDR3 nucleotide sequence: TGTGCCAGCAGCTCACGACAGGCCGCCCGGGATAGCAATCAGCCCCAGCATTTT.

The J gene is TRBJ2-5, the V gene TRBV7-3; D might be TRBD1 or TRBD2, each matching 6 bases. The V end lost 5 bases, the J end lost 1 base, and 11 bases lay between the germline ends. The CDR3 sequence is 14 residues long. The V gene's germline CDR1 is SGHTA and CDR2 FQGTGA. CDR3 nucleotides: TGTGCCAGCAGCCAGAGGGGGGTCCAAGAGACCCAGTACTTC. It yields the protein CASSQRGVQETQYF.

This clonotype was recorded at least ten times. V usage is TRBV24-1 and J usage is TRBJ2-3; weak D call: TRBD2 (6 bases). CDR3 length: 16 amino acids. Germline CDR1 and CDR2: KGHDR and SFDVKD. V was clipped by 4 bases and J by 0 bases, with 13 bases between them. The CDR3 DNA reads as TGTGCCACCAGTGACCCCGGGAGCACAAGCACAGATACGCAGTATTTT. Translation gives CATSDPGSTSTDTQYF.

The chain combines TRBV6-1 with TRBJ1-2, with TRBD1 identical over 9 bases. V shed 4 bases, J shed 6 bases, and the junction held 12 bases outside the gene matches. The CDR3 spans 16 residues. Germline-derived CDR1 and CDR2 are MNHNS and SASEGT. Here the CDR3 reads CASSGRPDRGKNGYTF. In DNA form, the CDR3 reads TGTGCCAGCAGTGGCAGACCGGACAGGGGAAAAAATGGCTACACCTTC.

This clonotype was seen ten or more times. The rearrangement links TRBV29-1 to TRBJ1-1; D not certain. The CDR3 is 16 residues long. Looked up from germline, CDR1 is SQVTM and CDR2 is ANQGSEA. V was clipped by 0 bases and J by 1 base, with 15 bases between them. The CDR3, as DNA: TGCAGCGTTGAAGATCCCTTTGTGAGGGAGAACACTGAAGCTTTCTTT. This codes for CSVEDPFVRENTEAFF.

At least ten counts were recorded for this clonotype. The V call is TRBV7-9, the J call TRBJ1-1; perhaps TRBD1 as D (5 bases). Deletions cut 8 bases from V and 5 bases from J, with 12 bases between. The CDR3 runs to 12 residues. Germline V lookup: CDR1 SEHNR, CDR2 FQNEAQ (reference sequence). The CDR3 reads CASRGGKTEAFF. DNA of the CDR3: TGTGCCAGCCGGGGGGGGAAGACTGAAGCTTTCTTT.

The gene calls are TRBV10-3 and TRBJ2-2; D remains ambiguous. Germline CDR1 and CDR2: ENHRY and SYGVKD. V lost 2 bases to trimming and J lost 6 bases, with 4 bases between them. This CDR3 is built from 12 residues. CDR3 region: CAISELAGELFF. In DNA form, the CDR3 reads TGTGCCATCAGTGAGCTAGCCGGGGAGCTGTTTTTT.

The genes are TRBV5-1 and TRBJ2-7; D is unresolved. V was clipped by 1 base and J by 2 bases, with 10 bases between them. In germline, CDR1 is SGHRS, CDR2 YFSETQ. The CDR3 spans 14 residues. The CDR3 nucleotides are TGCGCCAGCAGCTTGCGCCAGATAGCCTACGAGCAGTACTTC. The encoded protein is CASSLRQIAYEQYF.

V gene TRBV12-5 combines with J gene TRBJ1-2; 7 positions match TRBD1. Trimming removed 5 bases from V and 8 bases from J; junction bases left unmatched: 11. This CDR3 has 14 residues. Germline values: CDR1 LGHNT, CDR2 FRNRAP. Here the CDR3 reads CASGPAGQWEGYTF. The CDR3, as DNA: TGTGCTAGTGGTCCAGCGGGACAGTGGGAAGGCTACACCTTC.

The rearrangement links TRBV4-1 to TRBJ2-1; 9 positions match TRBD1. Germline CDR1 is MGHRA and CDR2 is YSYEKL. This CDR3 is built from 15 residues. Trimming took 1 base from V and 6 from J; bases not matched to a gene: 4. This CDR3 is CASSQGGTGINEQFF. The CDR3 DNA reads as TGCGCCAGCAGCCAAGGGGGGACAGGGATCAATGAGCAGTTCTTC.

This clonotype turned up a few times. V is TRBV12-3 or TRBV12-4 and J is TRBJ2-3; 9 nucleotides match TRBD2. Germline trimming cut 1 base from V and 5 bases from J; bases unmatched to any gene: 4. This CDR3 spans 15 amino acids. The CDR3 reads CASSLVAGVQDTQYF. The CDR3 DNA reads TGTGCCAGCAGTTTAGTAGCGGGAGTACAAGATACGCAGTATTTT.

This clonotype has a handful of counts. The chain carries TRBV9 and TRBJ2-1; D is perhaps TRBD1 or TRBD2 (5 bases each). The CDR3 length is 17 residues. Trimming took off 3 bases at V and 2 bases at J, with 18 bases between the two ends. The germline CDR1 and CDR2 sequences are SGDLS and YYNGEE. In DNA form, the CDR3 reads TGTGCCAGCAGCGATGGGCCTCGGGACGGTACCTACAATGAGCAGTTCTTC. Its protein product is CASSDGPRDGTYNEQFF.

The CDR3 nucleotides are TGCAGCGTTGAAGGGGGGAATGAGCAGTTCTTC. The encoded protein is CSVEGGNEQFF. The chain combines TRBV29-1 with TRBJ2-1; perhaps D is TRBD1 or TRBD2 (5 bases each). Germline V lookup: CDR1 SQVTM, CDR2 ANQGSEA. This CDR3 spans 11 amino acids. Trimming shortened V by 1 base and J by 7 bases, and 5 bases separated the two germline ends.

The chain carries TRBV11-2 and TRBJ1-2; D not certain. The V gene lost 0 bases and the J gene lost 5 bases, with 7 bases spanning the gap. Germline CDR1 SGHAT, CDR2 FQNNGV. The CDR3 sequence is 13 residues long. The CDR3 region has the DNA TGTGCCAGCAGCTTAGATCCCGCATATGGCTACACCTTC. Its translation is CASSLDPAYGYTF.

The chain recombines TRBV11-3 with TRBJ2-1; 10 bases line up with TRBD1. The CDR3 length is 16 residues. Germline lookup yields CDR1 SGHNT and CDR2 YENEEA. The V segment lost 3 bases and the J segment 8 bases; nucleotides outside the gene matches: 10. The CDR3 protein is CASSFWTGGTEDEQFF. In DNA, the CDR3 is TGTGCCAGCAGCTTCTGGACAGGGGGGACCGAGGATGAGCAGTTCTTC.

J is TRBJ1-2 and V is TRBV18, with 7 bases matching TRBD1. The V segment lost 3 bases and the J segment 4 bases; nucleotides outside the gene matches: 8. Germline V lookup: CDR1 KGHSH, CDR2 LQKENI. There are 15 residues in the CDR3. CDR3 in amino acids: CASSPPQGGRYGYTF. The CDR3 DNA sequence: TGTGCCAGCTCACCCCCCCAGGGGGGCCGCTATGGCTACACCTTC.

The V gene is TRBV20-1, the J gene TRBJ1-2; no clear D. Trimming took 5 bases from V and 6 from J, leaving 19 bases between them. Germline CDR1 is DFQATT and CDR2 is SNEGSKA (reference sequence). There are 14 residues in the CDR3. Here the CDR3 reads CSAQRRGRDHGYTF. The DNA of the CDR3 is TGCAGTGCTCAAAGACGCGGCCGGGATCATGGCTACACCTTC.

The table lists this clonotype with many counts. The chain couples TRBV12-3 or TRBV12-4 to TRBJ2-1; TRBD2 matches at 10 bases. This CDR3 has 15 residues. V was clipped by 5 bases and J by 7 bases; unmatched bases: 8. CDR3 in amino acids: CASSLRAGGSNEQFF. Here the CDR3 DNA reads TGTGCCAGCAGTCTCCGAGCGGGAGGGTCGAATGAGCAGTTCTTC.

This clonotype was seen only a few times. V gene TRBV7-2 combines with J gene TRBJ1-5; TRBD1 matches at 7 bases. The CDR3 totals 17 residues. The germline V gene has CDR1 SGHTA and CDR2 FQGNSA. J lost 0 bases, V lost 5 bases, and 10 bases had no gene match. The CDR3 DNA reads TGTGCCAGCAGCAGGGGAACAGGGGTTTATAGCAATCAGCCCCAGCATTTT. Translated: CASSRGTGVYSNQPQHF.

This clonotype has a handful of counts. This sequence joins TRBV20-1 and TRBJ2-3, with 9 bases matching TRBD2. This CDR3 comprises 13 residues. Trimming removed 3 bases from V and 6 bases from J; junction bases left unmatched: 4. Germline CDR1 and CDR2: DFQATT and SNEGSKA (reference sequence). CDR3 sequence (DNA): TGCAGTGCTAGGCGGGAGGGAGCTGATACGCAGTATTTT. Translating gives CSARREGADTQYF.

This clonotype showed up many times. This sequence joins TRBV4-3 and TRBJ2-3; D is unclear. This CDR3 spans 16 amino acids. Germline values: CDR1 LGHNA, CDR2 YSLEER. Trimming took 4 bases from V and 11 from J, leaving 25 bases between them. The CDR3 DNA is TGCGCCAGCAGCCTGAACTTCGAGGCTAGGGTCAGAGGGCAGTATTTT. It translates to CASSLNFEARVRGQYF.

This clonotype was seen a few times. The CDR3 spells CASSSGRLYNEQFF. CDR3 nucleotides: TGTGCCAGCAGTAGCGGGAGGCTATACAATGAGCAGTTCTTC. V and J are TRBV2 and TRBJ2-1; the match to TRBD2 covers 9 bases. The CDR3 spans 14 residues. Germline CDR1 reads SNHLY; CDR2 reads FYNNEI. The ends lost 5 bases at V and 4 bases at J; junction bases unmatched: 3.

This clonotype was counted a few times. The chain couples TRBV20-1 to TRBJ2-2; TRBD2 matches 9 bases. CDR1 DFQATT and CDR2 SNEGSKA come from the germline V gene (reference sequence). V lost 0 bases, J lost 2 bases, and 4 bases stayed unmatched. The CDR3 totals 16 residues. The CDR3 DNA sequence: TGCAGTGCTAGAGATTTGCGGGGGGGAAACACCGGGGAGCTGTTTTTT. Encoded protein: CSARDLRGGNTGELFF.

This chain connects TRBV30 to TRBJ2-2, with D unclear. Germline V gene data show CDR1 as GTSNPN and CDR2 as SVGIG (reference sequence). This CDR3 has 16 amino acids. The V and J ends lost 2 bases and 0 bases respectively, with 13 bases between them. The CDR3 coding sequence is TGTGCCTGGAGTTTTCGTGGGCCTTCGAACACCGGGGAGCTGTTTTTT. It encodes CAWSFRGPSNTGELFF.

The chain uses TRBV27 and TRBJ2-7, with TRBD2 matching over 11 bases. The germline CDR1 and CDR2 sequences are MNHEY and SMNVEV (reference sequence). The CDR3 extends over 16 amino acids. Germline trimming cut 6 bases from V and 5 bases from J; bases unmatched to any gene: 12. The chain's CDR3 is CASRPHLAGGKNEQYF. The CDR3 DNA reads as TGTGCCAGCAGGCCCCATCTAGCGGGAGGAAAAAACGAGCAGTACTTC.